A selection of T cell receptor beta chains follows, all from one sample in a study of control samples from healthy donors and cancer patients. Sequencing was performed with immunoSEQ multiplex PCR; in TCRdb, only in-frame clones are kept and a portion is missing. The sample lists over 45,000 clones, 89% occurring once. The sample consisted of PBMCs. The receptors derive from a man aged 40-55 years with colorectal cancer. Each CDR3 is given with its conserved first and last residue. D genes are given only for firm matches. Where a row states a size, it is once, few, many or the class of an expanded clone; other rows omit it.

size: -
V: TRBV27
J: TRBJ2-7
D: -
CDR3: CASSYLTGPTVQYF
DNA: TGTGCCAGCAGTTATCTGACAGGACCTACGGTGCAGTACTTC

size: -
V: TRBV28
J: TRBJ2-3
D: TRBD1
CDR3: CASRLEGGELTDTQYF
DNA: TGTGCCAGCAGACTTGAAGGGGGCGAGTTGACAGATACGCAGTATTTT

size: -
V: TRBV5-1
J: TRBJ1-1
D: TRBD1
CDR3: CASSFGLRTGRNTEAFF
DNA: TGCGCCAGCAGCTTCGGACTCCGGACAGGACGGAACACTGAAGCTTTCTTT

size: -
V: TRBV5-1
J: TRBJ1-1
D: -
CDR3: CASSKGVRTEAFF
DNA: TGCGCCAGCAGCAAAGGGGTAAGAACTGAAGCTTTCTTT

size: -
V: TRBV5-1
J: TRBJ2-1
D: -
CDR3: CASSLGLNEQFF
DNA: TGCGCCAGCAGCTTGGGGTTAAATGAGCAGTTCTTC

size: -
V: TRBV7-9
J: TRBJ2-2
D: -
CDR3: CASSSSPGELFF
DNA: TGTGCCAGCAGCTCGAGTCCCGGGGAGCTGTTTTTT

size: -
V: TRBV19
J: TRBJ2-3
D: TRBD1
CDR3: CASSLWTGVDTQYF
DNA: TGTGCCAGTAGTTTATGGACAGGGGTCGATACGCAGTATTTT

size: -
V: TRBV4-1
J: TRBJ2-7
D: -
CDR3: CASSLSAHSSYEQYF
DNA: TGCGCCAGCAGCCTCTCGGCTCATAGCTCCTACGAGCAGTACTTC

size: -
V: TRBV5-1
J: TRBJ2-7
D: TRBD2
CDR3: CASSLGGSSYEQYF
DNA: TGCGCCAGCAGCTTGGGCGGGAGCTCCTACGAGCAGTACTTC

size: -
V: TRBV6-1
J: TRBJ2-7
D: TRBD2
CDR3: CASSGFGLAGEYYEQYF
DNA: TGTGCCAGCAGTGGCTTTGGACTAGCGGGGGAGTACTACGAGCAGTACTTC

size: -
V: TRBV3-1/TRBV3-2
J: TRBJ2-2
D: TRBD2
CDR3: CASSQERQAGGTSTGELFF
DNA: TGTGCCAGCAGCCAAGAGCGTCAAGCGGGAGGGACGTCCACCGGGGAGCTGTTTTTT

size: -
V: TRBV19
J: TRBJ2-3
D: TRBD2
CDR3: CASKETSGRDTQYF
DNA: TGTGCCAGTAAAGAGACTAGCGGAAGGGATACGCAGTATTTT

size: -
V: TRBV5-1
J: TRBJ2-3
D: TRBD1
CDR3: CASSPGQLTDTQYF
DNA: TGCGCCAGCAGCCCGGGACAGCTCACAGATACGCAGTATTTT

size: -
V: TRBV6-5
J: TRBJ2-5
D: -
CDR3: CASSPIWRGQETQYF
DNA: TGTGCCAGCAGTCCTATCTGGAGGGGCCAAGAGACCCAGTACTTC

size: -
V: TRBV11-3
J: TRBJ2-5
D: -
CDR3: CASSPPTSLETQYF
DNA: TGTGCCAGCAGCCCACCTACTAGTTTGGAGACCCAGTACTTC

size: -
V: TRBV28
J: TRBJ1-6
D: TRBD1
CDR3: CASSPLDRDSSPLHF
DNA: TGTGCCAGCAGTCCACTAGACAGGGACAGTTCACCCCTCCACTTT

size: -
V: TRBV18
J: TRBJ2-3
D: -
CDR3: CASSPDRTDTQYF
DNA: TGTGCCAGCTCACCGGATCGAACAGATACGCAGTATTTT

size: -
V: TRBV27
J: TRBJ1-5
D: -
CDR3: CASSLKTNQPQHF
DNA: TGTGCCAGCAGTTTAAAAACAAATCAGCCCCAGCATTTT

size: -
V: TRBV9
J: TRBJ2-3
D: -
CDR3: CASSVSDDDTQYF
DNA: TGTGCCAGCAGCGTCTCAGACGACGATACGCAGTATTTT

size: -
V: TRBV29-1
J: TRBJ1-2
D: -
CDR3: CSVGRDYGYTF
DNA: TGCAGCGTTGGGCGAGACTATGGCTACACCTTC

size: -
V: TRBV5-6
J: TRBJ1-6
D: -
CDR3: CASSYYRVSSPLHF
DNA: TGTGCCAGCAGCTATTACAGGGTGAGCTCACCCCTCCACTTT

size: -
V: TRBV10-3
J: TRBJ2-2
D: -
CDR3: CAISPPGSGELFF
DNA: TGTGCCATCAGTCCTCCGGGGTCCGGGGAGCTGTTTTTT

size: -
V: TRBV28
J: TRBJ1-1
D: -
CDR3: CASRLAIRGTEAFF
DNA: TGTGCCAGCAGGTTGGCCATTAGGGGGACTGAAGCTTTCTTT

size: -
V: TRBV4-3
J: TRBJ2-3
D: TRBD2
CDR3: CASSQEYALGRAGTDTQYF
DNA: TGCGCCAGCAGCCAAGAGTATGCGCTCGGGAGGGCGGGCACAGATACGCAGTATTTT

size: few
V: TRBV4-3
J: TRBJ1-2
D: -
CDR3: CASSQEEFNYGYTF
DNA: TGCGCCAGCAGCCAAGAGGAGTTTAACTATGGCTACACCTTC

size: few
V: TRBV27
J: TRBJ2-7
D: TRBD2
CDR3: CASSTTGTSGYYEQYF
DNA: TGTGCCAGCAGCACAACCGGGACTAGCGGATACTACGAGCAGTACTTC

size: -
V: TRBV6-5
J: TRBJ1-2
D: -
CDR3: CASSYGSAGYTF
DNA: TGTGCCAGCAGTTACGGTTCTGCGGGCTACACCTTC